Presented here are 9 T cell receptor beta chains from one specimen sequenced in a study of T cells after yellow fever vaccination. TCRdb independently ran MiXCR on the 5' RACE reads; one entry per CDR3 protein. This table holds 60,000 to 85,000 distinct CDR3 sequences, 7.1% found once. The source was CD8+ T cells sorted from PBMCs, collected 5 days after the first yellow fever vaccination. These receptors were collected from a man younger than 35 who received the YFV17D yellow fever vaccine.

Ten or more counts support this clonotype. The J gene is TRBJ2-1, the V gene TRBV9; TRBD1 matches 9 bases. This CDR3 is built from 14 residues. CDR1 is SGDLS, CDR2 YYNGEE, per germline. The V gene end was trimmed by 4 bases and the J gene end by 10 bases; junction bases not matched to a gene: 9. As DNA, the CDR3 is TGTGCCAGCAGCACCCGACAGGGGGTAGGAGAGCAGTTCTTC. Protein: CASSTRQGVGEQFF.

In this sample, this clonotype turned up many times. J is TRBJ1-6 and V is TRBV7-9; D call uncertain. Germline V gene sequence: CDR1 SEHNR, CDR2 FQNEAQ (reference sequence). The CDR3 runs to 14 residues. Trimming removed 1 base at V and 6 bases at J, with 7 bases between. Here the CDR3 DNA reads TGTGCCAGCAGCTTAGAGGGCAGTAATTCACCCCTCCACTTT. This codes for CASSLEGSNSPLHF. The whole variable domain, remainder taken from reference TRBV7-9 and TRBJ1-6, is DTGVSQNPRHKITKRGQNVTFRCDPISEHNRLYWYRQTLGQGPEFLTYFQNEAQLEKSRLLSDRFSAERPKGSFSTLEIQRTEQGDSAMYLCASSLEGSNSPLHFGNGTRLTVT.

This clonotype was seen at least ten times. The chain has TRBV6-2 or TRBV6-3 and TRBJ2-1, with D possibly matching TRBD1 (7 bases). Germline CDR1 is MNHEY and CDR2 is SVGEGT. The length of the CDR3 is 15 residues. The germline V and J ends were trimmed by 4 bases and 6 bases, with 16 bases remaining between them. The CDR3, as DNA: TGTGCCAGCAGTTCCCCCAGGGGGGATCCCAATGAGCAGTTCTTC. This encodes CASSSPRGDPNEQFF.

This clonotype was observed a handful of times. The rearrangement uses TRBV20-1 and TRBJ2-1; no reliable D call. CDR1 DFQATT and CDR2 SNEGSKA come from the germline V gene (reference sequence). CDR3 size: 11 residues. The CDR3 sequence is CGALLYNEQFF. As DNA, the CDR3 is TGCGGAGCGCTACTTTACAATGAGCAGTTCTTC.

The chain recombines TRBV7-7 with TRBJ2-7; the D call may be TRBD1 or TRBD2 (8 bases each). The CDR3 runs 15 residues. Germline lookup yields CDR1 SSHAT and CDR2 FNYEAQ (reference sequence). The CDR3 protein is CASSLAGQVSYEQYV. As DNA, the CDR3 is TGTGCTAGCAGCTTAGCGGGACAGGTATCCTACGAGCAGTACGTC.

In its sample, this clonotype was seen a few times. The V and J genes are TRBV19 and TRBJ2-3; D not certain. The CDR3 is made up of 13 amino acids. The germline CDR1 and CDR2 sequences are LNHDA and SQIVND (reference sequence). The V gene lost 5 bases and the J gene lost 4 bases, with 10 bases spanning the gap. The CDR3 bases are TGTGCCAGTAGTTCCGGACCGTCAGATACGCAGTATTTT. Protein product: CASSSGPSDTQYF. Full variable domain (outside the CDR3, taken from reference TRBV19 and TRBJ2-3): DGGITQSPKYLFRKEGQNVTLSCEQNLNHDAMYWYRQDPGQGLRLIYYSQIVNDFQKGDIAEGYSVSREKKESFPLTVTSAQKNPTAFYLCASSSGPSDTQYFGPGTRLTVL.

Of note for this clonotype: Germline is not matched at one junction end, which may reflect a read error. This sequence joins TRBV7-7 and TRBJ2-1; 7 bases are a match to TRBD1. Germline-derived CDR1 and CDR2 are SSHAT and FNYEAQ (reference sequence). The CDR3 is made up of 12 amino acids. The CDR3 region has the DNA TGTGCTAGCAGCGAAGACAGGGTTTTTTGGTTCTTC. It translates to CASSEDRVFWFF.

This clonotype showed up just a few times. The J gene is TRBJ2-7, the V gene TRBV10-3, with no clear D. Looked up from germline, CDR1 is ENHRY and CDR2 is SYGVKD. Trimming removed 8 bases at V and 0 bases at J, with 8 bases between. There are 12 residues in the CDR3. Written as DNA, the CDR3 is TGTGCCATCGGACGGACCTCCTACGAGCAGTACTTC. Translation: CAIGRTSYEQYF.

In its sample, this clonotype was seen a few times. DNA of the CDR3: TGTGCCAGCAGCTTCACGGAGCGAGGCAGGGATACGCAGTATTTT. Amino acid sequence: CASSFTERGRDTQYF. The rearrangement uses TRBV5-4 and TRBJ2-3, with no clear D. The CDR3 loop spans 15 amino acids. V was cut by 2 bases and J by 6 bases, with 16 bases left in between. Germline V gene data show CDR1 as SGHNT and CDR2 as YYREEE (reference sequence).